These T cell receptor beta chains were read from a single sample in a study of cytomegalovirus exposure and HLA in healthy donors. Measured with immunoSEQ multiplex PCR; TCRdb has only the in-frame clones, and not every one. The table has 180,000 or so clones, just over 75% seen once. Sequenced input: PBMCs. The receptors here all came from a man between 18 and 29 years old in good health and CMV-seronegative. Both conserved end residues are part of each CDR3. A D gene is named only where the DNA matches it firmly. Part of the rows lack a size; the others show once, few, many or a class for expanded clones.

j_call clone_size v_call d_call cdr3_nt cdr3_aa
TRBJ1-4 - TRBV15 - TGTGCCACCAGCAGAGGGGCTGGACGGGGATCAAATGAAAAACTGTTTTTT CATSRGAGRGSNEKLFF
TRBJ2-7 - TRBV6-5 TRBD1 TGTGCCAGCAGTTACTCCGGGACAGACCGTAGCCACGAGCAGTACTTC CASSYSGTDRSHEQYF
TRBJ2-1 - TRBV7-2 - TGTGCCAGCAGCTTAGTGCAGGTCTACAATGAGCAGTTCTTC CASSLVQVYNEQFF
TRBJ1-1 - TRBV29-1 TRBD1 TGCAGCGGCCTTGTGACAGGGGGCGGACGGGTAGCTTTCTTT CSGLVTGGGRVAFF
TRBJ1-4 - TRBV6-1 TRBD1 TGTGCCAGCAGTGAAATAGTATTCGGGACAGGTGGAGAAAAACTGTTTTTT CASSEIVFGTGGEKLFF
TRBJ2-5 - TRBV4-2 TRBD2 TGTGCCAGCAGCCAAGACTGGGCGGGGGGCCAAGAGACCCAGTACTTC CASSQDWAGGQETQYF
TRBJ1-1 - TRBV15 - TGTGCCACCAGCAGAGGAGAGAACACTGAAGCTTTCTTT CATSRGENTEAFF
TRBJ2-7 - TRBV29-1 TRBD2 TGCAGCGTTGAAACTAGCGGGAGGATCGACGAGCAGTACTTC CSVETSGRIDEQYF
TRBJ1-6 - TRBV6-1 TRBD1 TGTGCCAGCCCTTCAACCGGGACAGCTAATTCACCCCTCCACTTT CASPSTGTANSPLHF
TRBJ2-3 once TRBV27 - TGTGCCAGCAGTTTGCTAGCCAGAGGAACAGATACGCAGTATTTT CASSLLARGTDTQYF
TRBJ2-1 - TRBV11-3 TRBD2 TGTGCCAGCAGCCCAAGCGGGAGCTCCTACAATGAGCAGTTCTTC CASSPSGSSYNEQFF
TRBJ2-5 - TRBV5-1 - TGCGCCAGCAGCTTGGCCCCACAGGGAAGGGAGACCCAGTACTTC CASSLAPQGRETQYF
TRBJ2-7 - TRBV29-1 TRBD1 TGCAGCGTTAGGACAGGAGTCTACGAGCAGTACTTC CSVRTGVYEQYF
TRBJ2-1 - TRBV28 TRBD2 TGTGCCAGCAGTGCCGGGACTAGCGGGAGGGCCGAGCAGTTCTTC CASSAGTSGRAEQFF
TRBJ1-1 once TRBV13 - TGTGCCAGCACCCTCGCAAGCCGCACTGAAGCTTTCTTT CASTLASRTEAFF
TRBJ1-1 - TRBV18 TRBD1 TGTGCCAGCTCACCCCAGACGGGACAGGGGGCATGGACTGAAGCTTTCTTT CASSPQTGQGAWTEAFF
TRBJ1-4 - TRBV5-5 - TGTGCCAGCAGCTTAGGCCTAGCCACTAATGAAAAACTGTTTTTT CASSLGLATNEKLFF
TRBJ2-1 - TRBV14 TRBD2 TGTGCCAGCAGCCATACGGCGGGAGGGGGCAATGAGCAGTTCTTC CASSHTAGGGNEQFF
TRBJ1-2 - TRBV29-1 - TGCAGCGTTGAATCGGGGTTCCCATATGGCTACCCCTTC CSVESGFPYGYPF
TRBJ2-3 - TRBV4-1 - TGCGCCAGCAGCCATGGACACGCTCGCACAGATACGCAGTATTTT CASSHGHARTDTQYF
TRBJ2-7 - TRBV30 TRBD2 TGTGCCTGGAGTGTCGTGCGGGAGTGGGGTTACGAGCAGTACTTC CAWSVVREWGYEQYF
TRBJ2-1 - TRBV4-3 TRBD2 TGCGCCAGCAGCAAGGGCTGGACTAGACAAAGCTCCTACAATGAGCAGTTCTTC CASSKGWTRQSSYNEQFF
TRBJ2-2 - TRBV2 - TGTGCCAGCAGGCGGGTAGCGAACACCGGGGAGCTGCTTTTT CASRRVANTGELLF
TRBJ2-2 - TRBV12-1 - TGTGCCAGCAGCTTTGCACATCCCAGGGGGCCGGGGGAGCTGTTTTTT CASSFAHPRGPGELFF
TRBJ2-7 - TRBV7-2 TRBD2 TGTGCCAGCAGTCCGGGACTAGCGTCCTACGAGCAGTACTTC CASSPGLASYEQYF
TRBJ2-1 few TRBV6-1 - TGTGCCAGCAGTTTAAGCGGCTCCTACAATGAGCAGTTCTTC CASSLSGSYNEQFF
TRBJ2-3 - TRBV7-2 - TGTGCCAGCAGCTTGGGGCAGAGTACTGGTACGCAGTATTTT CASSLGQSTGTQYF
TRBJ2-2 - TRBV4-2 TRBD2 TGTGCCAGCAGCCAGACGGGACTAGCGGGAGGGATCACCGGGGAGCTGTTTTTT CASSQTGLAGGITGELFF
TRBJ2-2 - TRBV5-6 TRBD1 TGTGCCAGCAGCCGGACAGGGAGGAACACCGGGGAGCTGTTTTTT CASSRTGRNTGELFF
TRBJ2-7 - TRBV5-4 TRBD2 TGTGCCAGCAGCTATCCGGGACTAGGGGTCTACGAGCAGTACTTC CASSYPGLGVYEQYF
TRBJ2-7 - TRBV11-2 TRBD2 TGTGCCAGCAGCTCCCAACATAGCGGGATCGAGCAGTACTTC CASSSQHSGIEQYF
TRBJ1-2 - TRBV5-1 - TGCGCCAGCAGCTTGGCTGCAGATCCTTATGGCTACACCTTC CASSLAADPYGYTF
TRBJ2-7 once TRBV7-9 - TGTGCCAGCAGCCCGCCGGGGGTGGACGGGTACGAGCAGTACTTC CASSPPGVDGYEQYF
TRBJ1-4 once TRBV6-4 - TGTGCCAGCAGTGACCGCAGCGGGAGTTCAACTAATGAAAAACTGTTTTTT CASSDRSGSSTNEKLFF
TRBJ2-5 - TRBV18 - TGTGCCAGCTCACCAATACAGGGTGAGACCCAGTACTTC CASSPIQGETQYF
TRBJ2-7 - TRBV7-9 TRBD1 TGTGCCAGCAGCGGGAGTACAGGGGGGTGCGAGCAGTACTTC CASSGSTGGCEQYF
TRBJ1-1 few TRBV5-1 - TGCGCCAGCAGCTTGGCCTCAGGGGTTGGGACTGAAGCTTTCTTT CASSLASGVGTEAFF
TRBJ1-4 - TRBV6-5 TRBD1 TGTGCCAGCAGACGACAGGGATCTAATGAAAAACTGTTTTTT CASRRQGSNEKLFF
TRBJ1-3 - TRBV19 - TGTGCCAGTAGGAAACAGAGCTCTGGAAACACCATATATTTT CASRKQSSGNTIYF
TRBJ1-2 - TRBV30 - TGTGCCTGGAGTCCACCTGACCGACTCTTCGGCTACACCTTC CAWSPPDRLFGYTF
TRBJ2-3 - TRBV5-4 TRBD2 TGTGCCAGCAGCTTTGCGCGGGGGGGCATCGCAGATACGCAGTATTTT CASSFARGGIADTQYF
TRBJ1-4 - TRBV4-1 - TGCGCCAGCAGCAGGGAGGTTGCAACTAATGAAAAACTGTTTTTT CASSREVATNEKLFF
TRBJ2-7 - TRBV6-6 TRBD2 TGTGCCAGCAGTTACTCGAGCGGGGGTGATTACGAGCAGTACTTC CASSYSSGGDYEQYF
TRBJ1-2 - TRBV27 TRBD1 TGTGCCAGCAGTGACAGGGAGGAAGATGGCTACACCTTC CASSDREEDGYTF
TRBJ1-2 few TRBV6-5 - TGTGCCAGCAGTTACGGAATCCAGAGCAGTCTAGATGGCTACACCTTC CASSYGIQSSLDGYTF
TRBJ2-3 - TRBV18 TRBD2 TGTGCCAGCATTTCTTCGACTAGCGGGAGTAGGGCGCAGTATTTT CASISSTSGSRAQYF